A single sample gave rise to the 13 T cell receptor beta chains below, sequenced in a study of cytomegalovirus exposure and HLA in healthy donors. Vbeta (60) and Jbeta (13) primers were used in the PCR. Produced via immunoSEQ multiplex PCR; TCRdb's table is partial and in-frame only. The sample includes approximately 120,000 clones, approximately 80% of them seen just once. Source material: PBMCs. The receptors originated from a woman between 40 and 50 years old in good health and CMV-seropositive.

This clone was found a few times. This chain joins TRBV28 and TRBJ1-2; 11 positions agree with TRBD1. V was clipped by 5 bases and J by 5 bases; unmatched bases: 7. This CDR3 has 15 residues. Germline CDR1 MDHEN, CDR2 SYDVKM. This CDR3 is CASSAPGQGVYGYTF. The DNA for the CDR3 is TGTGCCAGCAGTGCACCGGGACAGGGGGTATATGGCTACACCTTC.

The V gene is TRBV6-5, the J gene TRBJ2-1; 9 nucleotides align to TRBD2. Germline CDR1 reads MNHEY; CDR2 reads SVGAGI. The CDR3 extends over 14 amino acids. With V trimmed by 10 bases and J by 0 bases, 4 bases remained unmatched. The CDR3 protein is CATRSGSSYNEQFF. CDR3 DNA: TGTGCCACCCGTAGCGGGAGCTCCTACAATGAGCAGTTCTTC.

The chain has TRBV19 and TRBJ1-4, with 9 bases matching TRBD1. This CDR3 has 15 residues. Trimming cost V 4 bases and J 6 bases; bases outside gene matches: 6. Germline-derived CDR1 and CDR2 are LNHDA and SQIVND (reference sequence). Here the CDR3 DNA reads TGTGCCAGTAGTACACAGGGGGCATCGGATGAAAAACTGTTTTTT. Translating it yields CASSTQGASDEKLFF.

This rearrangement joins TRBV18 to TRBJ2-3; 8 bases agree with TRBD1. V dropped 3 bases and J dropped 3; count of bases not matched to a gene: 11. Looked up from germline, CDR1 is KGHSH and CDR2 is LQKENI. This CDR3 is 17 amino acids long. In nucleotides, the CDR3 is TGTGCCAGCTCACCGCGGCTAAACAGGGGGATAACAGATACGCAGTATTTT. Its protein product is CASSPRLNRGITDTQYF.

The genes are TRBV7-8 and TRBJ2-7; 8 bases map to TRBD1. Germline V gene lookup returns CDR1 SGHVS and CDR2 FQNEAQ. J lost 2 bases, V lost 4 bases, and 7 bases had no gene match. This CDR3 spans 15 amino acids. In DNA form, the CDR3 reads TGTGCCAGCAGCTCCTCCGGGACAGGTACCTACGAGCAGTACTTC. Translated, it gives CASSSSGTGTYEQYF.

The table lists this clone with a count of one. The chain couples TRBV5-8 to TRBJ2-2; weak D call: TRBD2 (5 bases). Per the germline V gene, CDR1 is SGHTS and CDR2 is YDEGEE. The CDR3 sequence is 17 residues long. Deletions cut 6 bases from V and 1 base from J, with 19 bases between. The CDR3 DNA reads as TGTGCCAGCAAACTAGGGCGAGGTAGCCAGAACACCGGGGAGCTGTTTTTT. Residues: CASKLGRGSQNTGELFF. The entire variable domain, with the rest obtained from reference TRBV5-8 and TRBJ2-2, is as follows: EAGVTQSPTHLIKTRGQQATLRCSPISGHTSVYWYQQALGLGLQFLLWYDEGEERNRGNFPPRFSGRQFPNYSSELNVNALELEDSALYLCASKLGRGSQNTGELFFGEGSRLTVL.

This sequence joins TRBV27 and TRBJ2-2; 9 nucleotides agree with TRBD2. With V trimmed by 2 bases and J by 6 bases, 7 bases remained unmatched. The CDR3 length is 16 residues. The germline gives CDR1 MNHEY, CDR2 SMNVEV (reference sequence). The CDR3 region is CASSLLAGSTAGELFF. CDR3 sequence (DNA): TGTGCCAGCAGTTTACTAGCGGGGTCAACGGCCGGGGAGCTGTTTTTT.

The chain combines TRBV5-4 with TRBJ1-1; TRBD1 is a possible D gene (5 bases). V shed 3 bases and J shed 0 bases, with 12 bases lying between them. Germline CDR1 reads SGHNT; CDR2 reads YYREEE (reference sequence). This CDR3 is built from 15 residues. The CDR3 DNA reads as TGTGCCAGCAGCTCGTTAGGGGCTATGAACACTGAAGCTTTCTTT. Residues: CASSSLGAMNTEAFF.

V gene TRBV28 combines with J gene TRBJ1-1, with D tentatively TRBD1 (5 bases). This CDR3 has 15 amino acids. V was trimmed by 1 base and J by 3 bases, leaving 12 bases between them. Germline values: CDR1 MDHEN, CDR2 SYDVKM. CDR3 in amino acids: CASSLLGGVDTEAFF. CDR3 DNA sequence: TGTGCCAGCAGTTTATTGGGGGGGGTTGACACTGAAGCTTTCTTT.

The V gene is TRBV25-1, the J gene TRBJ1-4; 9 positions agree with TRBD1. The J segment lost 7 bases and the V segment lost 8 bases, leaving 14 bases of the junction unmatched. The V gene's germline CDR1 is MGHDK and CDR2 SYGVNS. The CDR3 is 16 amino acids. The CDR3 spells CASSGTGTTLGEKLFF. The CDR3, as DNA: TGTGCCAGCTCCGGGACAGGGACTACCCTAGGTGAAAAACTGTTTTTT.

The chain carries TRBV9 and TRBJ2-3, with 12 positions matching TRBD2. This CDR3 is built from 18 residues. J gave up 0 bases and V 6 bases, and 11 bases lay outside the gene matches. Germline CDR1 reads SGDLS; CDR2 reads YYNGEE. The CDR3 DNA follows: TGTGCCAGCATCCTAGGGACTAGCGGGTTCTATAGCACAGATACGCAGTATTTT. Its protein product is CASILGTSGFYSTDTQYF. Drawing the rest from reference TRBV9 and TRBJ2-3, the complete variable domain is DSGVTQTPKHLITATGQRVTLRCSPRSGDLSVYWYQQSLDQGLQFLIQYYNGEERAKGNILERFSAQQFPDLHSELNLSSLELGDSALYFCASILGTSGFYSTDTQYFGPGTRLTVL.

The V and J genes are TRBV5-4 and TRBJ1-2; no clear D gene. The CDR3 is made up of 14 amino acids. CDR1 SGHNT and CDR2 YYREEE come from the germline V gene (reference sequence). Trimming cost V 0 bases and J 8 bases, with 14 bases left between them. CDR3 DNA sequence: TGTGCCAGCAGCTTGGTGAGTGAAGAGTACGGCTACACCTTC. Translation gives CASSLVSEEYGYTF.

The chain combines TRBV19 with TRBJ2-1; 11 bases are shared with TRBD2. The V and J ends lost 6 bases and 5 bases, in that order; junction bases with no gene match: 6. The CDR3 extends over 15 amino acids. Germline V gives CDR1 LNHDA, CDR2 SQIVND (reference sequence). In DNA form, the CDR3 reads TGTGCCAGTAGGGCCGGGACTAGCGGTCACAATGAGCAGTTCTTC. Encoded protein: CASRAGTSGHNEQFF.